This T cell receptor beta chain appears in the sequencing data of a study of STAT5B mutations in CD4+ large granular lymphocyte leukemia. Only in-frame clones appear in the TCRdb table, and some are missing; sequencing was by immunoSEQ multiplex PCR. The profile covers tens of thousands of clones, with roughly 65% appearing a single time and 2.5% to 3% taken by the ten largest. The sequencing sample was made of CD4+ T cells from blood buffy coats. The TCR was taken from a human donor in good health.

The CDR3 loop is CASSISGQGNSPLHF. The CDR3 bases are TGTGCCAGCAGCATCTCGGGACAGGGCAATTCACCCCTCCACTTT. This chain links TRBV7-2 with TRBJ1-6; 9 bases line up with TRBD1. Germline assignment: CDR1 SGHTA and CDR2 FQGNSA. V was clipped by 5 bases and J by 7 bases; unmatched bases: 6. The CDR3 totals 15 residues. Variable domain in full (rest from reference TRBV7-2 and TRBJ1-6): GAGVSQSPSNKVTEKGKDVELRCDPISGHTALYWYRQSLGQGLEFLIYFQGNSAPDKSGLPSDRFSAERTGGSVSTLTIQRTQQEDSAVYLCASSISGQGNSPLHFGNGTRLTVT.